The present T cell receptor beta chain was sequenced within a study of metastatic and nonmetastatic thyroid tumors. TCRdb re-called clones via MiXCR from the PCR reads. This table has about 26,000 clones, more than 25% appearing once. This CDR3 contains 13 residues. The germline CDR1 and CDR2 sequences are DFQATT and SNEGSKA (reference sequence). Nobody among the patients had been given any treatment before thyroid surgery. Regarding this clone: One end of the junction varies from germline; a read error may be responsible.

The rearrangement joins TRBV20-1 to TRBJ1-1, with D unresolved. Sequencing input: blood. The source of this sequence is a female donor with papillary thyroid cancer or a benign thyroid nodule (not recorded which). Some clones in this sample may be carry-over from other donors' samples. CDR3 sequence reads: CSSRGRTVTEALF. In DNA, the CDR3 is TGCAGTTCTCGTGGACGGACCGTGACTGAAGCTCTCTTT.